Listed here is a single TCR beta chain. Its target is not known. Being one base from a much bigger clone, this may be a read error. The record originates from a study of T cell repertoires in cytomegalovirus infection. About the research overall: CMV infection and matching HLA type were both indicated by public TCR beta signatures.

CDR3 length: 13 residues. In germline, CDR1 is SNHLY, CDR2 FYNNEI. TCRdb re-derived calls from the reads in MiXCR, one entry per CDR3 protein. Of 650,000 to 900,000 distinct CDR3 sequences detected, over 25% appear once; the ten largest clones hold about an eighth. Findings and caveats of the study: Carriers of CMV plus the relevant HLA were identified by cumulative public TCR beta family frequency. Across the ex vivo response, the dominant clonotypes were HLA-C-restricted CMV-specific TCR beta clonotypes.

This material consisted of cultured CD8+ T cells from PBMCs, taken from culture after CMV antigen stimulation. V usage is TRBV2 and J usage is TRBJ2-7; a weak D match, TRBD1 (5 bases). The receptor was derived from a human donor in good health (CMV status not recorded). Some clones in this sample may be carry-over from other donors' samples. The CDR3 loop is CVSSEGVSLEQYF. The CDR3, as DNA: TGTGTCAGCAGTGAAGGGGTTAGCTTGGAGCAGTACTTC.